Listed below are T cell receptor beta chains from one sample, sequenced in a study of CXCR3-negative and CXCR3-positive naive CD8 T cells. TCRdb derives one entry per CDR3 protein from the 5' RACE reads, leaving out DNA. This sample's table has 150,000 to 180,000 distinct CDR3 sequences. The specimen was naive CXCR3+ CD8+ T cells from blood. The receptors were sampled from a human donor in good health. Some clones in this sample may be carry-over from other donors' samples. CDR3s include the opening cysteine and the closing phenylalanine or tryptophan.

TRBV5-1	TRBJ2-7	CASSLWQTYEQYF
TRBV11-2	TRBJ1-5	CASSLDGTGYQPQHF
TRBV28	TRBJ2-7	CASSFIAGNTYEQYF
TRBV7-9	TRBJ2-3	CASSGDSTDTQYF
TRBV28	TRBJ1-2	CASSLLQGALKDYGYTF
TRBV5-1	TRBJ2-2	CASSPGLAGLGGELFF
TRBV30	TRBJ2-2	CAWSWTRANTGELFF
TRBV7-7	TRBJ2-2	CAVQPGVTGELFF
TRBV10-2	TRBJ2-1	CAGAREGSYNEQFF
TRBV5-5	TRBJ1-5	CASSFSGGAYSNQPQHF
TRBV27	TRBJ2-3	CASSLWGTQYF
TRBV16	TRBJ2-7	CASSQPSAGQNYEQYF
TRBV29-1	TRBJ2-7	CSVEDSSYEQYF
TRBV6-5	TRBJ2-7	CASSYSERSYEQYF
TRBV29-1	TRBJ2-1	CSVEGPEGASSYNEQSF
TRBV6-7	TRBJ2-4	CASIRGQGTFKNIQYF
TRBV28	TRBJ2-3	CASSLPADTQYF
TRBV29-1	TRBJ2-1	CSVGSLANEQFF
TRBV29-1	TRBJ2-4	CSVRGDKNIQYF
TRBV12-3/TRBV12-4	TRBJ2-2	CASRSRTRVYGELFF
TRBV7-2	TRBJ2-7	CASSLAPGLSYEQYF
TRBV7-9	TRBJ1-1	CASSPEGGEAFF
TRBV14	TRBJ2-7	CASSHRRNRRERYF
TRBV27	TRBJ1-2	CASSYGRSYGYTF
TRBV5-1	TRBJ2-1	CASSLDHFEQFF
TRBV5-1	TRBJ2-3	CASSLSPRESSTDTQYF
TRBV7-9	TRBJ2-5	CASSPPTSGGETQYF
TRBV29-1	TRBJ1-1	CSVGENTEAFF
TRBV3-1	TRBJ2-5	CASSSETSGGKHQETQYF
TRBV7-3	TRBJ2-1	CASGQGYNEQFF
TRBV12-3/TRBV12-4	TRBJ2-7	CASSLLRGRDYEQYF
TRBV6-5	TRBJ1-1	CASSYTRGAVRGAFF
TRBV7-8	TRBJ2-7	CASSPSGPSYEQYF
TRBV4-1	TRBJ2-7	CASSQERAGWKDEQYF
TRBV15	TRBJ2-7	CATSRDGPYYEQYF
TRBV4-3	TRBJ2-7	CASSQDPGITYEQYF
TRBV29-1	TRBJ2-7	CSVEGPGHDYEQYF
TRBV7-9	TRBJ2-1	CVSRPNSLARDEQFF
TRBV6-5	TRBJ2-2	CASSQGQGVTGELFF
TRBV5-1	TRBJ2-5	CASSFGTGYGETQYF
TRBV4-1	TRBJ2-7	CASSPGTPGVHEQYF
TRBV5-1	TRBJ2-1	CASSLGLAGDEQFF
TRBV20-1	TRBJ1-1	CSDTLSGTTEAFF
TRBV4-2	TRBJ1-3	CASSQETGSGNTIYF
TRBV9	TRBJ2-1	CASSGSGYNEQFF
TRBV5-6	TRBJ2-7	CASSPDRVEEQYF
TRBV27	TRBJ2-7	CASSPLAGAGYEQYF
TRBV12-3/TRBV12-4	TRBJ2-7	CASSFFYGSSYEQYF
TRBV28	TRBJ2-7	CASSFVLSYEQYF
TRBV20-1	TRBJ2-7	CSAKSLGRDYEQYF
TRBV29-1	TRBJ2-7	CSVTGGTADEQYF
TRBV14	TRBJ2-7	CASSPGNLYYYEQYF
TRBV12-3/TRBV12-4	TRBJ1-1	CASSLALRRAEAFF
TRBV7-9	TRBJ2-1	CASSFGTSGENEQFF
TRBV29-1	TRBJ2-1	CSVEWGAEQFF
TRBV7-9	TRBJ2-1	CASTRDVSYNEQFF
TRBV5-1	TRBJ2-7	CASSPPGETEQYF